The present T cell receptor beta chain was sequenced within a study of beta chain features in type 1 diabetes. Study summary: Cells sorted and examined across all samples totaled roughly 100,000,000.

The CDR3 is made up of 16 amino acids. Germline lookup yields CDR1 MDHEN and CDR2 SYDVKM. Trimming pared 6 bases from V and 5 bases from J, leaving 23 bases between. Study-wide results and limits: Equally in patients and controls, PCR might preferentially amplify shorter templates. Shortening of TCRB CDR3s, moderate but significant, appeared in all four CD4+ subsets of Type 1 diabetes patients.

On this clone itself: The antigen remains unidentified.

The authors reverse transcribed all of the isolated RNA, so sequencing captured expressed TCRB transcripts. Profiled with immunoSEQ multiplex PCR; TCRdb holds only in-frame clones, not every one. The sample includes some 640,000 clones, roughly an eighth of them seen just once. The TCR sequence derives from a man between 18 and 35 years old with type 1 diabetes. This chain connects TRBV28 to TRBJ2-7, with D tentatively TRBD1 or TRBD2 (6 bases each). The sequencing input was naive CD4+ T cells from blood. CDR3 in DNA: TGTGCCAGCAGGAGTCGTCCTCTCGGGGGCGGACACGAGCAGTACTTC. This translates into CASRSRPLGGGHEQYF.